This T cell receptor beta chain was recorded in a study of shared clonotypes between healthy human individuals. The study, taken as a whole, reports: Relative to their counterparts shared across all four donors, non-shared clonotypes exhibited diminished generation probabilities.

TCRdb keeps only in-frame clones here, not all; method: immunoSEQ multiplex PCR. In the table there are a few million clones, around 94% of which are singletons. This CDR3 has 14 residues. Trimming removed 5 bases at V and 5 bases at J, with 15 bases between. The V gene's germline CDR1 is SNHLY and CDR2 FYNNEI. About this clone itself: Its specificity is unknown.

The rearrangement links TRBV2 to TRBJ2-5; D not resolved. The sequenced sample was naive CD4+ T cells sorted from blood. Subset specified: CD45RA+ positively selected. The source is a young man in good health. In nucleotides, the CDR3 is TGTGCCAGCAGTAAAGACGCCGTTAGGGAGACCCAGTACTTC. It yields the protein CASSKDAVRETQYF.